Each of the 5 T cell receptor beta chains below was sequenced from the same sample in a study of shared clonotypes between healthy human individuals. Libraries were prepared by immunoSEQ multiplex PCR; TCRdb keeps only in-frame clonotypes and omits some of them. Seen here are around 2.1 million clones, more than 90% observed once, and the top ten hold approximately 0.13%. Sequencing was carried out using naive CD4+ T cells sorted from blood. Subset described: CD45RA+ positively selected. These receptors originate from a man younger than 35 in good health.

The chain links TRBV30 to TRBJ2-3, with 7 bases lining up with TRBD1. Germline V gene sequence: CDR1 GTSNPN, CDR2 SVGIG (reference sequence). The CDR3 is 13 residues long. CDR3 loop: CAIDRDRTDTQYF. CDR3 DNA: TGTGCTATTGACCGGGACAGAACAGATACGCAGTATTTT. Using reference TRBV30 and TRBJ2-3 for the parts outside the CDR3, the full variable domain is SQTIHQWPATLVQPVGSPLSLECTVEGTSNPNLYWYRQAAGRGLQLLFYSVGIGQISSEVPQNLSASRPQDRQFILSSKKLLLSDSGFYLCAIDRDRTDTQYFGPGTRLTVL.

Turning to this clone: Other DNA sequences in this sample translate to the same CDR3. V is TRBV5-1 and J is TRBJ2-2; a possible D gene is TRBD2 (5 bases). The V gene lost 0 bases and the J gene lost 6 bases, with 9 bases spanning the gap. The V gene's germline CDR1 is SGHRS and CDR2 YFSETQ. The CDR3 covers 14 residues. DNA of the CDR3: TGCGCCAGCAGCTTGGACCGGGAATCCGGGGAGCTGTTTTTT. Translation gives CASSLDRESGELFF.

Concerning this clone: Distinct nucleotide sequences in the sample also encode this CDR3. The chain recombines TRBV18 with TRBJ2-5; D is unresolved. Between the trimmed V and J ends, which lost 0 bases and 4 bases, there was a span of 9 bases. The CDR3 runs 14 residues. CDR1 is KGHSH and CDR2 is LQKENI in the germline V gene. As DNA, the CDR3 is TGTGCCAGCTCACCACCGAACAGTGGAGAGACCCAGTACTTC. Protein sequence: CASSPPNSGETQYF.

V and J are TRBV19 and TRBJ2-7; D may correspond to TRBD1 or TRBD2 (6 bases each). Germline CDR1 is LNHDA and CDR2 is SQIVND (reference sequence). V was trimmed by 5 bases and J by 2 bases, leaving 16 bases between them. There are 15 residues in the CDR3. Here the CDR3 DNA reads TGTGCCAGTAGTTCCCTCGTGGAGGGGGCCTACGAGCAGTACTTC. It is translated as CASSSLVEGAYEQYF.

This clone appeared a few times. The V and J genes are TRBV5-8 and TRBJ1-6; D possibly corresponds to TRBD1 (6 bases). The CDR3 is made up of 14 amino acids. Germline V lookup: CDR1 SGHTS, CDR2 YDEGEE. V gave up 6 bases and J gave up 9 bases, with 16 bases separating them. CDR3 residues: CASIFRGPASPLHF. The CDR3 nucleotides read TGTGCCAGCATCTTCAGGGGCCCCGCTTCACCCCTCCACTTT.